The 7 T cell receptor beta chains below come from one sample, sequenced in a study of beta chain features in type 1 diabetes. cDNA synthesis used the whole RNA isolate, giving expressed TCRB sequences. This table comes from immunoSEQ multiplex PCR, and its TCRdb copy is limited to in-frame clones, with some not included. The sample consists of 150,000 to 190,000 clones, around 8% of them appearing once. Sequenced sample: central memory CD4+ T cells from blood. These receptors were collected from a man younger than 30 in good health.

Remarks on this clone: Distinct nucleotide sequences in the sample also encode this CDR3. The genes are TRBV5-4 and TRBJ2-1; D gene ambiguous. Germline-derived CDR1 and CDR2 are SGHNT and YYREEE (reference sequence). The CDR3 loop spans 11 amino acids. V was pared by 0 bases and J by 8 bases, with 3 bases between. The CDR3 region has the DNA TGTGCCAGCAGCTTGGCGGATGAGCAGTTCTTC. Protein sequence: CASSLADEQFF.

This clone was recorded a few times. This sequence joins TRBV20-1 and TRBJ2-1; D call uncertain. CDR1 is DFQATT, CDR2 SNEGSKA, per germline (reference sequence). Trimming pared 1 base from V and 7 bases from J, leaving 5 bases between. The CDR3 extends over 11 amino acids. This CDR3 is CSARAYNEQFF. CDR3 DNA: TGCAGTGCTAGAGCTTATAATGAGCAGTTCTTC.

In this sample, this clone turned up a few times. The chain employs TRBV6-5 and TRBJ1-2, with 10 positions matching TRBD1. This CDR3 region has 13 residues. Germline CDR1 MNHEY, CDR2 SVGAGI. V shed 7 bases and J 5 bases; nucleotides not matched to a gene: 4. CDR3 coding DNA: TGTGCCAGCACGGGACAGGGGATTTATGGCTACACCTTC. It is translated as CASTGQGIYGYTF.

This clone was seen at least ten times. The CDR3 nucleotides read TGTGCCTGGACTCCGGGACTAGCGGTTCACACAGATACGCAGTATTTT. It translates to CAWTPGLAVHTDTQYF. The chain recombines TRBV30 with TRBJ2-3, with 11 bases fitting TRBD2. Looked up from germline, CDR1 is GTSNPN and CDR2 is SVGIG (reference sequence). The ends lost 4 bases at V and 2 bases at J; junction bases unmatched: 8. This CDR3 is 16 amino acids long.

The chain carries TRBV7-9 and TRBJ2-5; D gene ambiguous. This CDR3 comprises 16 residues. Trimming left V 5 bases short and J 4 bases short, with 20 bases between. CDR1 and CDR2 (germline): SEHNR, FQNEAQ (reference sequence). The CDR3 DNA reads TGTGCCAGCAGCGCCCAACGGTGGAGTGTGGGAGAGACCCAGTACTTC. Translated: CASSAQRWSVGETQYF.

This clone was observed a handful of times. The J gene is TRBJ1-2, the V gene TRBV9; no reliable D call. V lost 3 bases and J 3 bases, leaving 15 bases between the germline ends. The CDR3 loop spans 15 amino acids. CDR1 and CDR2 from the germline V gene are SGDLS and YYNGEE. This CDR3 reads CASSAGSPRDYGYTF. The CDR3 coding sequence is TGTGCCAGCAGCGCGGGGAGTCCTAGAGACTATGGCTACACCTTC. The variable domain in full, completed from reference TRBV9 and TRBJ1-2, reads DSGVTQTPKHLITATGQRVTLRCSPRSGDLSVYWYQQSLDQGLQFLIQYYNGEERAKGNILERFSAQQFPDLHSELNLSSLELGDSALYFCASSAGSPRDYGYTFGSGTRLTVV.

As to this clone: A much larger clone sits a single nucleotide away, making a read error possible. The chain joins TRBV7-3 to TRBJ2-5, with D maybe TRBD1 (6 bases). Germline assignment: CDR1 SGHTA and CDR2 FQGTGA. This CDR3 has 13 residues. Trimming shortened V by 5 bases and J by 1 base, and 8 bases separated the two germline ends. The CDR3 reads CASSRDIQETQYF. The CDR3 DNA reads TGTGCCAGCAGCCGGGACATCCAAGAGACCCAGTACTTC.